The 18 T cell receptor beta chains below were found in one sample sequenced in a study of blood T cell repertoires in COVID-19. The table came from immunoSEQ multiplex PCR; TCRdb's copy has only in-frame clones and leaves some out. The sample lists about 50,000 clones; 85% to 95% were seen once. The sequenced sample consisted of peripheral blood. The receptors come from a woman older than 75 with acute or convalescent COVID-19.

V gene TRBV6-4 combines with J gene TRBJ2-2, with D possibly TRBD1 on 5 matching bases. The V end lost 6 bases, the J end lost 4 bases, and 6 bases lay between the germline ends. The CDR3 covers 12 residues. CDR1 and CDR2 from the germline V gene are MRHNA and SNTAGT. DNA for the CDR3: TGTGCCAGCAGGGGGCTCACCGGGGAGCTGTTTTTT. This gives the protein CASRGLTGELFF.

This sequence joins TRBV3-1 (or the pseudogene TRBV3-2) and TRBJ1-1, with D perhaps TRBD1 (5 bases). The V end lost 2 bases, the J end lost 1 base, and 14 bases lay between the germline ends. This CDR3 contains 16 residues. Germline CDR1 reads LGHDT; CDR2 reads YNNKEL (reference sequence). Here the CDR3 DNA reads TGTGCCAGCAGCCAACGGGGTGGCGGGGGGAACACTGAAGCTTTCTTT. It encodes CASSQRGGGGNTEAFF.

The table lists this clone with a count of one. The chain combines TRBV29-1 with TRBJ1-2, with 7 bases that match TRBD1. Per the germline V gene, CDR1 is SQVTM and CDR2 is ANQGSEA. The CDR3 runs to 15 residues. The V gene end was trimmed by 0 bases and the J gene end by 0 bases; junction bases not matched to a gene: 4. The CDR3 spells CSVEDPDRANYGYTF. The CDR3, as DNA: TGCAGCGTTGAAGACCCAGACAGGGCTAACTATGGCTACACCTTC.

V usage is TRBV5-1 and J usage is TRBJ2-2; D possibly corresponds to TRBD1 (5 bases). V was clipped by 4 bases and J by 2 bases, with 15 bases between them. CDR1 and CDR2 from the germline V gene are SGHRS and YFSETQ. The CDR3 totals 16 residues. The CDR3 nucleotides read TGCGCCAGCAGCCCCCTCGGACGGACAAACACCGGGGAGCTGTTTTTT. Its protein is CASSPLGRTNTGELFF.

This chain uses TRBV7-9 with TRBJ2-1; 8 positions match TRBD2. The J segment lost 6 bases and the V segment lost 5 bases, leaving 15 bases of the junction unmatched. Germline V gene sequence: CDR1 SEHNR, CDR2 FQNEAQ (reference sequence). This CDR3 comprises 17 residues. CDR3 DNA: TGTGCCAGCAGCCCCCGTGGGCGCGGGAGGCCCGGCAATGAGCAGTTCTTC. As protein: CASSPRGRGRPGNEQFF.

This chain connects TRBV29-1 to TRBJ2-1; the D is unclear. Germline-derived CDR1 and CDR2 are SQVTM and ANQGSEA. V was trimmed by 8 bases and J by 3 bases, leaving 17 bases between them. The CDR3 has 14 amino acids. The CDR3 here is CSLGGGRNYNEQFF. The CDR3 bases are TGCAGCCTAGGCGGCGGCCGAAACTACAATGAGCAGTTCTTC.

The chain recombines TRBV4-1 with TRBJ2-6, with 12 bases aligning to TRBD2. V shed 4 bases and J 1 base; nucleotides not matched to a gene: 11. Germline lookup yields CDR1 MGHRA and CDR2 YSYEKL. There are 20 residues in the CDR3. CDR3 in amino acids: CASSPYTPGLAGSGANVLTF. DNA of the CDR3: TGCGCCAGCAGCCCATATACTCCAGGACTAGCGGGATCTGGGGCCAACGTCCTGACTTTC.

The chain combines TRBV4-2 with TRBJ2-7, with D possibly TRBD2 on 6 matching bases. The germline V gene encodes CDR1 LGHNA and CDR2 YNFKEQ. Trimming shortened V by 0 bases and J by 5 bases, and 20 bases separated the two germline ends. The CDR3 has 17 amino acids. In DNA, the CDR3 is TGTGCCAGCAGCCAAGATGGGTCTTACGGGAGCGGCAACGAGCAGTACTTC. Amino acid sequence: CASSQDGSYGSGNEQYF.

V is TRBV5-1 and J is TRBJ1-5; D is perhaps TRBD1 (6 bases). CDR1 and CDR2 from the germline V gene are SGHRS and YFSETQ. The CDR3 consists of 15 residues. V was trimmed by 4 bases and J by 0 bases, leaving 11 bases between them. CDR3 nucleotides: TGCGCCAGCAGCCTCACAGGGAATAGCAATCAGCCCCAGCATTTT. The encoded protein is CASSLTGNSNQPQHF.

The V and J genes are TRBV30 and TRBJ2-6, with D uncertain. Germline CDR1 is GTSNPN and CDR2 is SVGIG (reference sequence). Between the trimmed V and J ends, which lost 0 bases and 13 bases, there was a span of 10 bases. The CDR3 has 12 residues. The CDR3 nucleotides read TGTGCCTGGAGTGTACGGTACCAAGTCCTGACTTTC. This codes for CAWSVRYQVLTF.

This clone appeared a single time. The rearrangement links TRBV12-3 or TRBV12-4 to TRBJ2-7; possible D gene TRBD1, 6 bases. With 5 bases removed from V and 10 bases from J, the gap between germline ends came to 12 bases. The CDR3 sequence is 11 residues long. DNA for the CDR3: TGTGCCAGCAGTAAACAGGGTCTCCAGTACTTC. Protein sequence: CASSKQGLQYF.

This clone was seen more than once but under ten times. The chain is built from TRBV7-9 and TRBJ1-4; D is possibly TRBD1 (5 bases). This CDR3 is built from 15 residues. Germline CDR1 SEHNR, CDR2 FQNEAQ (reference sequence). V lost 5 bases, J lost 7 bases, and 17 bases lay in between. CDR3 bases: TGTGCCAGCAGCCCAGTGGTGGGGCGGGGTGAAAAACTGTTTTTT. Translating it yields CASSPVVGRGEKLFF.

V gene TRBV5-1 combines with J gene TRBJ2-5; TRBD2 might be the D (6 bases). The CDR3 is 16 residues long. The germline gives CDR1 SGHRS, CDR2 YFSETQ. With 4 bases removed from V and 0 bases from J, the gap between germline ends came to 16 bases. The CDR3 loop is CASSAGGGGYQETQYF. CDR3 coding DNA: TGCGCCAGCAGCGCTGGGGGAGGAGGGTACCAAGAGACCCAGTACTTC. Based on the CDR3 plus reference TRBV5-1 and TRBJ2-5, the full variable domain is KAGVTQTPRYLIKTRGQQVTLSCSPISGHRSVSWYQQTPGQGLQFLFEYFSETQRNKGNFPGRFSGRQFSNSRSEMNVSTLELGDSALYLCASSAGGGGYQETQYFGPGTRLLVL.

The chain is built from TRBV7-9 and TRBJ2-2; TRBD2 matches 9 bases. J gave up 5 bases and V 5 bases, and 15 bases lay outside the gene matches. CDR1 is SEHNR, CDR2 FQNEAQ, per germline (reference sequence). The CDR3 spans 18 residues. The CDR3 region has the DNA TGTGCCAGCAGCCGCACCCAAATAGCGGGAGTTGGGACCGGGGAGCTGTTTTTT. Translating gives CASSRTQIAGVGTGELFF.

The genes are TRBV27 and TRBJ2-7, with D perhaps matching TRBD1 (5 bases). CDR1 and CDR2 (germline): MNHEY, SMNVEV (reference sequence). Trimming pared 6 bases from V and 0 bases from J, leaving 12 bases between. This CDR3 region has 14 residues. CDR3 in amino acids: CASRKQVSSYEQYF. DNA for the CDR3: TGTGCCAGCAGGAAACAGGTTAGCTCCTACGAGCAGTACTTC.

About this clone itself: Relative to the germline gene, one junction end is altered; a read error may explain this. The J gene is TRBJ1-1, the V gene TRBV18; perhaps TRBD1 as D (6 bases). Germline V gene lookup returns CDR1 KGHSH and CDR2 LQKENI. The CDR3 is made up of 16 amino acids. The CDR3 loop is CASSPNNRDTVGVAVF. In DNA, the CDR3 is TGTGCCAGCTCACCAAACAACCGGGACACCGTGGGGGTTGCGGTCTTT.

This clone was seen a single time. The chain couples TRBV6-5 to TRBJ1-1; D gene ambiguous. Trimming took 4 bases from V and 2 from J, leaving 14 bases between them. Germline CDR1 MNHEY, CDR2 SVGAGI. The CDR3 is 15 residues long. The CDR3 DNA is TGTGCCAGCAGTTCGGGTTCGGCGATTAACACTGAAGCTTTCTTT. It specifies CASSSGSAINTEAFF.

This rearrangement joins TRBV7-2 to TRBJ2-5; 11 nucleotides line up with TRBD2. CDR3 size: 15 residues. CDR1 is SGHTA and CDR2 is FQGNSA in the germline V gene. After removal of 5 bases from V and 3 bases from J, the junction contained 5 bases not matched to a gene. This CDR3 reads CASSTRLAGKETQYF. CDR3 nucleotide sequence: TGTGCCAGCAGCACGCGACTAGCGGGAAAAGAGACCCAGTACTTC.